This entry describes one TCR beta chain. Its antigen has not been determined. Base qualities are missing; no much larger clone stands one base away. From the cysteine up to the phenylalanine, the CDR3 has a length of 12 residues. The only DNA kept is the CDR3, 36 bases in frame from the first base. V sheds 5 bases and J sheds 6 bases, leaving 8 bases between their ends. The germline V gene (reference sequence) gives CDR1 as LNHDA and CDR2 as SQIVND. In total, 600 or so healthy bone marrow donors made up the cohort. Cohort members were all nominally healthy when sampled, although unrecorded immune exposures were likely present. The donor was CMV seropositive and was included in the group of 290 or so seropositive cohort members. Every donor gave a peripheral blood sample, and the peripheral blood mononuclear cells from that sample were used for TCR beta sequencing. The Qiagen DNeasy Blood Extraction Kit was used to extract genomic DNA from the blood cell samples.

The library was built by means of the immunoSEQ multiplex PCR assay. The multiplex PCR relied on a mix of 60 forward primers for TCR Vbeta segments and 13 reverse primers for TCR Jbeta segments. The CDR3 region of rearranged TCR beta genes was amplified from genomic DNA with a multiplex PCR assay. Amplified TCR beta libraries were sequenced as 87-base-pair reads on the Illumina HiSeq System. Concerning the study's data processing: Across the 640 or so repertoires, a later analysis counted roughly 84 million unique TCR beta chains, around 11 million of which were shared by at least two donors. Raw reads were error-corrected and collapsed into unique sequences by a nearest-neighbor algorithm in which closely related sequences were merged to remove PCR and sequencing errors. V, D and J gene segments were assigned by aligning CDR3 sequences to IMGT reference sequences. For a sequence to be retained, a match of at least six nucleotides to both a V gene segment and a J gene segment was required. Rearrangements were called productive when the CDR3 lacked stop codons and stayed in frame with V and J; all others were non-productive. CDR3 was defined according to IMGT convention as the region running from the second conserved V-encoded cysteine to the conserved J-encoded phenylalanine. Sequences without an unambiguous match to a single V gene segment were excluded from the earlier analysis of 587 of the donors. An earlier analysis of approximately 590 of the donors called V segments functional above 56.7% productive rearrangements and segregating when the between-donor standard deviation exceeded 5%. To diagnose cytomegalovirus status from the catalog of TCR beta chain sequences, a statistical classification framework was built. In a later analysis, V and J genes were assigned by comparing TCR nucleotide sequences against IMGT/GENE-DB human TR gene sequences. The TCRdist pipeline was used in a later analysis to assign CDR3 sequences and most-parsimonious VDJ recombination scenarios. In a later analysis, every TCR beta chain was defined by the combination of its CDR3 amino acid sequence and its V-gene family, and reads without a unique V-gene family were dropped. As a way to deal with suspected cross-contamination and a sequencing artifact, a later analysis dropped roughly 620 nucleotide sequences that were highly shared and had low generation probability. In a later analysis, a clonal expansion index for each public chain was calculated from normalized within-repertoire ranks of inferred template counts. A later analysis computed generation probabilities with a VDJ recombination model fitted to out-of-frame rearrangements, and checked the results against IGoR. In a later analysis, hypergeometric tests were used to score TCR-TCR, TCR-HLA and TCR-CMV co-occurrence, with a repertoire-size bias correction applied to TCR pairs. A later analysis estimated false discovery rates by permuting HLA or CMV assignments 20 times. A later analysis grouped co-occurring TCRs with DBSCAN, adding TCRdist sequence similarity when clustering within HLA-allele-positive subsets. Repertoires with fewer than 30,000 or more than 120,000 public chains, plus five repertoires with anomalous nucleotide sharing, were excluded from co-occurrence clustering. The immuneACCESS repertoire file appears here via TCRdb, limited to in-frame rearrangements. These files lack a portion of the clones; in checked studies, under half of the deficit traces to unresolved V genes, and the cause of the others is not known. Clonal size and the V and J genes are those of that table, whereas D and trimming came from the DNA. The sample records approximately 150,000 clones, 77% of which are singletons. Clones ranked in the top ten supply roughly 1.4% of the sample.

The data originate from a study of cytomegalovirus exposure and HLA in healthy donors (dated by TCRdb to the late 2010s). Looking at the study overall: An earlier analysis of roughly 570 of the donors reported roughly 300 Gb of sequence data and 117 million unique TCR beta sequences obtained from about 180 million T cells. The number of donors typed differed by locus, with roughly 620-630 for A, B, C, DRB1 and DQB1, around 560 for DQA1, 600 to 610 for DPA1, and some 440 for DPB1. Both class I and class II loci were covered by HLA typing, at four-digit resolution. To predict cytomegalovirus infection status, the study combined high-throughput TCR immunosequencing, statistical association of individual TCRs with disease status, and machine learning. Approximately 300 gigabases of sequencing data and roughly 81 million unique TCR sequences made up an early release that covered under 750 HLA-typed donors. To decide whether each TCR beta V gene segment behaved as functional or pseudogenic, an earlier analysis of fewer than 750 of the donors relied on high-throughput TCR beta sequencing. The aim of the study was to test whether cataloging public T cell receptors could identify signatures of past pathogen exposure. To study patterns of TCR occurrence, a later analysis re-analyzed previously published TCR beta repertoires from under 750 donors and added high-resolution HLA genotyping. Rather than drawing on any new phenotypic data, the later analysis identified candidate immune exposures from TCR beta sequences and the way those sequences occurred across donors. Of the 398 genotyped donors, roughly 85% fell in the genetic ancestry cluster associated with self-reported Caucasian donors. Every repertoire in the discovery cohort had been generated on one and the same sequencing platform. Across 300 to 400 genotyped donors of the cohort, an average of 235,054 unique TCR beta nucleotide sequences per donor were sequenced, and around 20% of those sequences were non-productive. The T cell repertoires of some 700 subjects were profiled by immunosequencing and related to cytomegalovirus serostatus. Besides the first cohort of approximately 670 subjects, a separate validation cohort made up of roughly 130 different subjects was used. About five DR-DQ haplotypes were handled as single units for association and clustering because linkage in the cohort was strong. Donor age, sex, ethnicity and CMV serostatus were collected together with the repertoire data. In a later genetic analysis, genome-wide SNP genotypes for about three fifths of the roughly 670 donors were used, and that subset was treated as a discovery cohort.

Paper-wide results and their limitations: In vitro tests confirmed that a few of the cytomegalovirus-associated TCR beta chains recognize cytomegalovirus antigens. Most TCR sequences were observed very rarely across donors, whereas some public TCRs were present in many individuals. The cohort was sequenced for TCR beta chains only, and without alpha or paired-chain data the features that could be detected were limited. CMV serostatus was the only immune exposure information available for the cohort. The classifier was reported to diagnose cytomegalovirus status with high specificity and sensitivity in both the original and validation cohorts. Some IMGT-functional V segments, including TRBV6-2 and TRBV6-3, could not be told apart with the 87-base-pair reads, so those segments were excluded. Because some donors lacked HLA typing at each locus, the association tests relied only on the typed subset. In the study, approximately 160 TCR beta chains were listed as associated with cytomegalovirus. Linkage disequilibrium might explain the correlated functional status among segregating V segments, but an unknown experimental factor could not be ruled out. When HLA alleles, especially DR and DQ, strongly co-occurred, attributing TCR associations to individual alleles was difficult. A cluster of highly shared sequence variants was judged likely to be a technical artifact of the sequencing pipeline. Broadly in line with IMGT annotations, most TCR beta V segments showed up in productive rearrangements about 90% or about 30% of the time in an earlier analysis of 587 of the donors. Because counts were too low, roughly 17 rarely observed V segments, including chromosome 9 orphons, were left out of the earlier analysis of roughly 600 of the donors. According to the authors, the approach could potentially be generalized to other disease states and immunological phenotypes. In a later analysis, several top co-occurrence clusters were reported to appear linked to parvovirus B19, influenza, CMV and Epstein-Barr virus. In a later analysis, the rate of TCR association differed among HLA loci, with DRB1 alleles having the most associated TCRs and HLA-C alleles having the fewest. Roughly uniform sequencing depth across donors was assumed in presence/absence analyses, although this assumption may not hold. A further reported finding was that TCR beta sequences accurately predicted the HLA-A and HLA-B alleles for most subjects in the first cohort. In a later genetic analysis, a missense DCLRE1C variant was associated with V-gene and J-gene trimming of TCR beta chains, and the association was replicated in an independent cohort. A later genetic analysis reported fewer N-insertions in productive TCRs among donors in an Asian-associated ancestry cluster than the approximately 700-donor mean. In a later analysis, HLA-associated TCR beta chains were found to be more clonally expanded and to have lower generation probabilities than equally common non-associated chains. At a false discovery rate of 0.05, a later analysis linked some 18,000 TCR beta sequences to specific HLA alleles. According to a later analysis, most CMV-associated TCR beta chains appeared to be HLA-restricted, and the HLA associations seemed to be driven largely by CMV exposure.

The chain is encoded by TRBV19 joined to TRBJ2-1; the D gene cannot be resolved reliably. This clonotype originated in a woman younger than 45 in good health and CMV-seropositive. The sample was PBMCs. The nucleotides are TGTGCCAGTAGTTTGGGCATCAATGAGCAGTTCTTC. It is translated as CASSLGINEQFF.